This T cell receptor (beta chain) emerged from a study of cytotoxic CD8 clonotypes in ibrutinib-treated CLL. Across the whole study: Partial response was seen in approximately 24 patients and complete response in 2; after median 68 months, roughly 14 stayed remitted, about 12 progressed. Study-level findings and limits: Clonality measured at baseline exceeded age-matched healthy donors, tracking circulating CD8+ T-cell counts.

Around 2.2 micrograms of genomic DNA, which was extracted from cryopreserved PBMCs, served as the material used for the TCR beta libraries. Worth noting for this clone: Its antigen is as yet unknown.

V gave up 4 bases and J gave up 2 bases; unmatched junction bases: 5. This CDR3 has 15 residues. Germline CDR1 and CDR2: SGHRS and YFSETQ. Deep sequencing aimed at 1 in 200,000 to 1 in 1 million T cells' resolution. Sequenced by immunoSEQ multiplex PCR; TCRdb stores in-frame clones only, minus some. This sample carries about 130,000 clones, approximately 85% of them seen once, and the ten largest clones take over 2%. This TCR came from a human donor with chronic lymphocytic leukemia. Sequencing was performed on PBMCs, taken after 24 months of ibrutinib treatment. The rearrangement joins TRBV5-1 to TRBJ2-1, with TRBD1 identical over 8 bases. CDR3 DNA: TGCGCCAGCAGCAGGTGGGACAGGACCTACAATGAGCAGTTCTTC. Residues: CASSRWDRTYNEQFF. The variable domain in full, completed from reference TRBV5-1 and TRBJ2-1, reads KAGVTQTPRYLIKTRGQQVTLSCSPISGHRSVSWYQQTPGQGLQFLFEYFSETQRNKGNFPGRFSGRQFSNSRSEMNVSTLELGDSALYLCASSRWDRTYNEQFFGPGTRLTVL.